The T cell receptor beta chain described here comes from a study of blood T cell repertoires in COVID-19. Study-wide background: The study drew acute and convalescent COVID-19 samples from the United States, Italy and Spain. T cells, B-cell-depleted T cells, or PBMCs supplied cDNA or gDNA.

V lost 6 bases, J lost 1 base, and 9 bases lay in between. Germline CDR1 and CDR2: MNHEY and SVGAGI. The CDR3 covers 13 residues. Sequencing used immunoSEQ multiplex PCR; TCRdb keeps in-frame clones, though not all of them. The sample has roughly 160,000 clones, roughly 87% seen once. Participants, about 18 to 89 years old, spanned fewer than 25 US areas. Clinical history reported by participants formed the basis on which cohorts were assigned. Source material: PBMCs or T cells enriched from blood (not recorded which). The clonotype was recovered from a woman aged 45 to 65 who had recovered from COVID-19. The gene calls are TRBV6-5 and TRBJ1-1, with D tentatively TRBD1 (5 bases). As DNA, the CDR3 is TGTGCCAGCAGATTAACAGGGAACACTGAAGCTTTCTTT. Its translation is CASRLTGNTEAFF.